Sequencing of this T cell receptor (beta chain) was carried out in a study of blood T cell repertoires in COVID-19. Study context: The United States, Italy and Spain were the sources of the acute and convalescent COVID-19 samples. From T cells, B-cell-depleted T cells, or PBMCs came the material, which was cDNA or gDNA.

Using immunoSEQ multiplex PCR, the repertoire was profiled, and TCRdb retains in-frame clones only, with some absent. The sample contains roughly 270,000 clones, nearly 90% of which appear only once. CDR3 length: 14 amino acids. The sequencing input was peripheral blood. This TCR came from a young man with active or convalescent COVID-19. The rearrangement links TRBV21-1 to TRBJ2-7; whether TRBD1, the table's D call, matches the DNA was not checked. TRBV21-1 corresponds to a pseudogene. The CDR3 protein is CASRRQGQGYEQYF. CDR3 sequence (DNA): TGTGCCAGCAGAAGACAGGGGCAAGGGTACGAGCAGTACTTC.